This TCR beta chain was found in a study of cytotoxic CD8 clonotypes in ibrutinib-treated CLL. TCRdb's table, derived via immunoSEQ multiplex PCR, lists solely in-frame clones and lacks some. The sample lists 150,000 or so clones, 80% to 90% occurring once. Germline V gene sequence: CDR1 LNHDA, CDR2 SQIVND (reference sequence). Trimming left V 6 bases short and J 0 bases short, with 15 bases between. CDR3 size: 16 residues. This clone showed up just a few times. Its matching antigen is unknown. Study-level findings and limits: Sustained-remission and progressing patients had unequal sampling times.

The sequencing here drew on PBMCs, taken after 24 months of ibrutinib treatment. This TCR derives from a human donor with chronic lymphocytic leukemia. This chain connects TRBV19 to TRBJ1-5; unclear D gene. The CDR3 nucleotides read TGTGCCAGTAGGGACGATCCGGGGAATAGCAATCAGCCCCAGCATTTT. Its protein is CASRDDPGNSNQPQHF.